The 17 T cell receptor beta chains given below trace back to one sample, sequenced in a study of OX40 agonist ivuxolimab in advanced cancers. TCRdb's table, derived via immunoSEQ multiplex PCR, lists solely in-frame clones and lacks some. The repertoire holds approximately 69,000 clones, with roughly 84% as singletons. This sample comprised CD4+ or CD8+ T cells sorted from blood, obtained in a trial of the OX40 agonist ivuxolimab. The receptor set was obtained from an adult with an advanced solid tumor such as melanoma, head and neck, liver or kidney cancer.

This chain links TRBV27 with TRBJ1-2; weak D call: TRBD1 (5 bases). The germline V and J ends were trimmed by 8 bases and 6 bases, with 13 bases remaining between them. The CDR3 consists of 12 residues. Germline CDR1 reads MNHEY; CDR2 reads SMNVEV (reference sequence). The CDR3 DNA reads as TGTGCCAGCTATACAGGACTCAATGGCTACACCTTC. Amino acid sequence: CASYTGLNGYTF.

This chain joins TRBV5-4 and TRBJ2-5; D gene uncertain. From germline, CDR1 is SGHNT and CDR2 YYREEE (reference sequence). CDR3 length: 15 amino acids. Trimming cost V 4 bases and J 0 bases, with 13 bases left between them. DNA of the CDR3: TGTGCCAGCAGCCATCAAGGGCTCGACCAAGAGACCCAGTACTTC. Protein: CASSHQGLDQETQYF.

The chain recombines TRBV11-2 with TRBJ2-5; TRBD2 matches at 10 bases. CDR1 and CDR2 from the germline V gene are SGHAT and FQNNGV. Trimming cost V 5 bases and J 5 bases; bases outside gene matches: 8. The CDR3 is made up of 15 amino acids. The CDR3 nucleotides are TGTGCCAGCAGCCCTAGCGGGGGTGGCCAGGAGACCCAGTACTTC. Translating it yields CASSPSGGGQETQYF.

The chain carries TRBV5-1 and TRBJ1-6; tentatively, D is TRBD1 (5 bases). Germline lookup yields CDR1 SGHRS and CDR2 YFSETQ. Trimming removed 4 bases at V and 5 bases at J, with 16 bases between. The CDR3 sequence is 16 residues long. The CDR3 region has the DNA TGCGCCAGCAGCCCGGGGCCGGGGGTGGATAATTCACCCCTCCACTTT. Translating gives CASSPGPGVDNSPLHF.

The chain has TRBV5-4 and TRBJ2-5, with a weak D call TRBD2 (5 bases). Germline loops: CDR1 SGHNT, CDR2 YYREEE (reference sequence). V was clipped by 0 bases and J by 4 bases, with 13 bases between them. The CDR3 has 15 amino acids. CDR3 nucleotides: TGTGCCAGCAGCTTGGGAGGAGGCGGAGGAGAGACCCAGTACTTC. Translation: CASSLGGGGGETQYF.

This chain connects TRBV18 to TRBJ1-6; TRBD1 is a possible D gene (5 bases). The CDR3 contains 15 residues. Between the trimmed V and J ends, which lost 2 bases and 8 bases, there was a span of 13 bases. Germline CDR1 is KGHSH and CDR2 is LQKENI. CDR3 amino acids: CASSPGGGEDSPLHF. CDR3 in DNA: TGTGCCAGCTCACCAGGAGGAGGGGAGGATTCACCCCTCCACTTT.

This chain links TRBV27 with TRBJ2-1; 9 bases match TRBD1. Germline V CDR1 and CDR2: MNHEY, SMNVEV (reference sequence). The trim removed 6 bases at V and 3 bases at J, leaving 6 bases unmatched. CDR3 length: 15 amino acids. CDR3: CASRKPGQGYNEQFF. The CDR3 nucleotides are TGTGCCAGCAGGAAACCGGGACAGGGCTACAATGAGCAGTTCTTC.

This clone has just one count. V and J are TRBV7-2 and TRBJ2-5, with TRBD1 identical over 8 bases. The CDR3 has 15 amino acids. Germline V CDR1 and CDR2: SGHTA, FQGNSA. The V segment lost 6 bases and the J segment 4 bases; nucleotides outside the gene matches: 10. This chain's CDR3 is CASSYGTGGGETQYF. CDR3 sequence (DNA): TGTGCCAGCAGTTACGGGACAGGTGGGGGAGAGACCCAGTACTTC. Full variable domain (missing parts from reference TRBV7-2 and TRBJ2-5): GAGVSQSPSNKVTEKGKDVELRCDPISGHTALYWYRQSLGQGLEFLIYFQGNSAPDKSGLPSDRFSAERTGGSVSTLTIQRTQQEDSAVYLCASSYGTGGGETQYFGPGTRLLVL.

V gene TRBV27 combines with J gene TRBJ2-1; 12 bases agree with TRBD2. V was clipped by 5 bases and J by 0 bases; unmatched bases: 2. The germline V gene has CDR1 MNHEY and CDR2 SMNVEV (reference sequence). This CDR3 is 16 amino acids long. In nucleotides, the CDR3 is TGTGCCAGCAGTGTGACTAGCGGGGGCTCCTACAATGAGCAGTTCTTC. This translates into CASSVTSGGSYNEQFF.

CDR3 amino acids: CASSPGDTEAFF. The DNA of the CDR3 is TGTGCCAGCTCACCAGGGGACACTGAAGCTTTCTTT. This chain uses TRBV18 with TRBJ1-1; D remains ambiguous. Trimming removed 2 bases at V and 3 bases at J, with 4 bases between. This CDR3 region has 12 residues. Germline V gene sequence: CDR1 KGHSH, CDR2 LQKENI.

This clone appeared a few times. This sequence joins TRBV7-9 and TRBJ1-1, with 11 nucleotides matching TRBD1. Losses at the gene ends were 6 bases for V and 6 bases for J; bases not matched to a gene: 12. This CDR3 is 16 amino acids long. The germline V gene encodes CDR1 SEHNR and CDR2 FQNEAQ (reference sequence). The CDR3 sequence: CASRHRNRTGGPEAFF. The CDR3 DNA sequence: TGTGCCAGCAGACATCGAAACAGGACAGGGGGCCCTGAAGCTTTCTTT.

The gene calls are TRBV7-8 and TRBJ1-1; D is unclear. Germline CDR1 is SGHVS and CDR2 is FQNEAQ. There are 15 residues in the CDR3. The V end was cut by 9 bases, the J end by 1 base, with 18 bases between. CDR3 protein: CASSSSSGENTEAFF. The DNA for the CDR3 is TGTGCCAGTAGTTCGTCGTCCGGGGAGAACACTGAAGCTTTCTTT.

This chain links TRBV7-2 with TRBJ1-6; D gene unclear. V was trimmed by 1 base and J by 14 bases, leaving 21 bases between them. Germline V gene data show CDR1 as SGHTA and CDR2 as FQGNSA. The CDR3 is made up of 16 amino acids. DNA of the CDR3: TGTGCCAGCAGCTTAGTGGGGTTTCCGGATGACTTAACCCTCCACTTT. Protein product: CASSLVGFPDDLTLHF.

The gene calls are TRBV28 and TRBJ1-1; D possibly corresponds to TRBD1 (5 bases). Germline V gene data show CDR1 as MDHEN and CDR2 as SYDVKM. The CDR3 is 15 amino acids. Trimming cost V 6 bases and J 4 bases, with 18 bases left between them. CDR3 DNA sequence: TGTGCCAGCAGACCTCCCCCGGGGCTAATCACTGAAGCTTTCTTT. It specifies CASRPPPGLITEAFF.

The rearrangement uses TRBV18 and TRBJ1-5; D gene unclear. The germline gives CDR1 KGHSH, CDR2 LQKENI. Trimming shortened V by 6 bases and J by 5 bases, and 14 bases separated the two germline ends. The CDR3 loop spans 14 amino acids. The CDR3 protein is CASSPGRTYQPQHF. The CDR3 nucleotides read TGTGCCAGCTCCCCAGGACGGACGTATCAGCCCCAGCATTTT.

The J gene is TRBJ2-2, the V gene TRBV5-1; TRBD1 agrees at 8 bases. V gave up 3 bases and J gave up 4 bases; unmatched junction bases: 8. CDR1 and CDR2 (germline): SGHRS, YFSETQ. The CDR3 is 16 amino acids. This CDR3 reads CASSSTDREVTGELFF. As DNA, the CDR3 is TGCGCCAGCAGCTCTACGGACAGGGAGGTCACCGGGGAGCTGTTTTTT.

The chain links TRBV6-6 to TRBJ2-5; no definite D call. The V and J ends lost 2 bases and 3 bases respectively, with 4 bases between them. The CDR3 sequence is 12 residues long. Germline V CDR1 and CDR2: MNHNY, SVGAGI (reference sequence). CDR3 nucleotides: TGTGCCAGCAGTTACCCGAAAGAGACCCAGTACTTC. This translates into CASSYPKETQYF.